The 5 T cell receptor beta chains in this list originate from one sample, sequenced in a study of T cells in Graves' hyperthyroidism and ophthalmopathy. Amplification yielded TCR beta CDR3 regions, with RNA transcripts as the source. Researchers ran a first-round RT-PCR on the TCR CDR3 using the HTBI primer set. TCRdb recomputed calls from the multiplex PCR reads with MiXCR, one row per CDR3 protein. Of about 640,000 distinct CDR3 sequences in the sample, more than 14% were seen once. Sequencing input: blood. These receptors all come from a woman between 50 and 59 years old with Graves' ophthalmopathy.

This clonotype has just a few counts. The chain recombines TRBV29-1 with TRBJ2-2, with TRBD2 identical over 7 bases. Germline trimming cut 5 bases from V and 1 base from J; bases unmatched to any gene: 4. CDR3 length: 14 amino acids. Germline V gene data show CDR1 as SQVTM and CDR2 as ANQGSEA. CDR3 loop: CSVTSERNTGELFF. The CDR3 nucleotides are TGCAGCGTTACTAGCGAAAGGAACACCGGGGAGCTGTTTTTT.

This clonotype has only a few counts. This chain joins TRBV20-1 and TRBJ2-3; TRBD1 matches 8 bases. Germline V lookup: CDR1 DFQATT, CDR2 SNEGSKA (reference sequence). V lost 5 bases, J lost 2 bases, and 6 bases stayed unmatched. This CDR3 spans 14 amino acids. CDR3 nucleotide sequence: TGCAGTGCTGGAAACAGGGGGTTCACAGATACGCAGTATTTT. As protein: CSAGNRGFTDTQYF.

This clonotype was seen a few times. CDR3 region: CASSLVAGDSNQPQHF. The CDR3 region has the DNA TGTGCCAGCAGCTTAGTAGCAGGGGATAGCAATCAGCCCCAGCATTTT. This chain joins TRBV7-6 and TRBJ1-5, with D possibly matching TRBD1 (6 bases). CDR1 is SGHVS and CDR2 is FNYEAQ in the germline V gene. The CDR3 extends over 16 amino acids. Trimming removed 1 base at V and 0 bases at J, with 10 bases between.

This clonotype appeared a few times. The chain uses TRBV10-3 and TRBJ2-7, with 7 positions matching TRBD1. The trim removed 7 bases at V and 3 bases at J, leaving 6 bases unmatched. Germline V gene data show CDR1 as ENHRY and CDR2 as SYGVKD. This CDR3 is built from 13 residues. The CDR3 DNA is TGTGCCATCAACCAAAGGGACAGCTACGAGCAGTACTTC. Translated: CAINQRDSYEQYF.

This clonotype has ten or more counts. The chain carries TRBV7-2 and TRBJ2-1, with TRBD2 as a possible D gene (5 bases). Trimming took 2 bases from V and 6 from J, leaving 17 bases between them. CDR3 length equals 16 residues. Germline V gene lookup returns CDR1 SGHTA and CDR2 FQGNSA. The CDR3 coding sequence is TGTGCCAGCAGCTTATTACGGCGGGCGGCCCCCAATGAGCAGTTCTTC. Its translation is CASSLLRRAAPNEQFF. The variable domain in full, with the rest retrieved from reference TRBV7-2 and TRBJ2-1, is GAGVSQSPSNKVTEKGKDVELRCDPISGHTALYWYRQSLGQGLEFLIYFQGNSAPDKSGLPSDRFSAERTGGSVSTLTIQRTQQEDSAVYLCASSLLRRAAPNEQFFGPGTRLTVL.